The TCR beta chain described here comes from a study of neoadjuvant anti-PD-1 for oral cavity cancer. Study-wide context: Nivolumab at 3 mg/kg was mostly given biweekly, three to four doses, pre-surgery. Non-progressing patients received a fourth nivolumab dose near day 43, then surgery on days 50-56. The study, taken as a whole, reports: TCR analyses covered only a few patients per response group.

Germline CDR1 and CDR2: MNHEY and SMNVEV (reference sequence). V lost 0 bases and J 4 bases, leaving 13 bases between the germline ends. CDR3 size: 15 residues. Sequencing was performed with immunoSEQ multiplex PCR; in TCRdb, only in-frame clones are kept and a portion is missing. The table lists tens of thousands of clones, under 85% of them singletons. As for this clone: Antigen: not known.

This receptor was identified in a person aged 40 to 85 with oral cavity squamous cell carcinoma. The chain has TRBV27 and TRBJ2-7; D gene ambiguous. Sample: PBMCs, taken before nivolumab (anti-PD-1) treatment. CDR3 in amino acids: CASSLSVVPRYEQYF. In nucleotides, the CDR3 is TGTGCCAGCAGTTTATCCGTCGTACCGCGTTACGAGCAGTACTTC.